One and the same sample provided the 26 T cell receptor beta chains below, sequenced in a study of early T cells in non-severe SARS-CoV-2 infection. MiXCR, applied by TCRdb to the 5' RACE reads, yields one record per CDR3 protein. The sample records about 48,000 distinct CDR3 sequences, approximately 7.6% being singletons. Sequences were obtained from whole blood. The receptors were sampled from an adult who was a healthcare worker with PCR-confirmed SARS-CoV-2 infection or an uninfected control (not recorded which).

The chain couples TRBV11-2 to TRBJ2-7; D not certain. Germline CDR1 reads SGHAT; CDR2 reads FQNNGV. This CDR3 has 14 amino acids. Trimming removed 5 bases from V and 2 bases from J, with 13 bases in between. The CDR3 reads CASSIEARPYEQYF. CDR3 sequence (DNA): TGTGCCAGCAGCATCGAGGCCCGACCCTACGAGCAGTACTTC.

This clonotype showed up just a few times. The chain recombines TRBV2 with TRBJ1-1; D not resolved. Trimming cost V 6 bases and J 3 bases, with 8 bases left between them. Germline V gene data show CDR1 as SNHLY and CDR2 as FYNNEI. This CDR3 region has 12 residues. The CDR3 DNA is TGTGCCAGCAGGGGCTCGGACACTGAAGCTTTCTTT. This sequence encodes CASRGSDTEAFF.

This chain joins TRBV18 and TRBJ1-1; 8 positions agree with TRBD1. V lost 6 bases and J lost 5; bases outside the gene matches: 8. The germline gives CDR1 KGHSH, CDR2 LQKENI. The CDR3 runs to 14 residues. The CDR3 is CASSPGQAQTEAFF. The CDR3 bases are TGTGCCAGCTCTCCGGGACAGGCACAGACTGAAGCTTTCTTT.

The rearrangement joins TRBV28 to TRBJ2-1, with D uncertain. The germline CDR1 and CDR2 sequences are MDHEN and SYDVKM. This CDR3 region has 12 residues. Deletions cut 3 bases from V and 8 bases from J, with 8 bases between. The CDR3, as DNA: TGTGCCAGCAGTTTGACGCGCGATGAGCAGTTCTTC. It encodes CASSLTRDEQFF.

This clonotype was observed many times. The J gene is TRBJ1-4, the V gene TRBV11-2, with D possibly being TRBD1 (5 bases). The CDR3 length is 14 residues. Germline-derived CDR1 and CDR2 are SGHAT and FQNNGV. V gave up 4 bases and J gave up 4 bases, with 10 bases separating them. The CDR3 here is CASSSRQINEKLFF. The DNA for the CDR3 is TGTGCCAGCAGCTCGAGACAGATTAATGAAAAACTGTTTTTT.

This clonotype was seen more than once but under ten times. The chain has TRBV2 and TRBJ2-5; tentative D call: TRBD1 (6 bases). Trimming removed 4 bases at V and 6 bases at J, with 9 bases between. The CDR3 sequence is 12 residues long. Germline V gene data show CDR1 as SNHLY and CDR2 as FYNNEI. CDR3 nucleotides: TGTGCCAGCAGTGGGACAGTCCAGACCCAGTACTTC. It is translated as CASSGTVQTQYF. The full variable domain, completed using reference TRBV2 and TRBJ2-5, is EPEVTQTPSHQVTQMGQEVILRCVPISNHLYFYWYRQILGQKVEFLVSFYNNEISEKSEIFDDQFSVERPDGSNFTLKIRSTKLEDSAMYFCASSGTVQTQYFGPGTRLLVL.

This clonotype has only a few counts. The chain joins TRBV4-3 to TRBJ1-1; tentative D call: TRBD1 (5 bases). The CDR3 extends over 14 amino acids. V was pared by 1 base and J by 5 bases, with 11 bases between. Germline values: CDR1 LGHNA, CDR2 YSLEER. CDR3 sequence reads: CASSQAGSSTEAFF. The CDR3 DNA is TGCGCCAGCAGCCAAGCAGGGTCTTCGACTGAAGCTTTCTTT.

The sample holds a few counts of this clonotype. The chain couples TRBV18 to TRBJ2-1, with D possibly TRBD1 on 5 matching bases. Germline lookup yields CDR1 KGHSH and CDR2 LQKENI. CDR3 length: 13 amino acids. V was pared by 5 bases and J by 5 bases, with 10 bases between. Here the CDR3 reads CASSSTVNNEQFF. CDR3 nucleotide sequence: TGTGCCAGCTCATCGACAGTGAACAATGAGCAGTTCTTC.

This clonotype was seen a handful of times. The rearrangement links TRBV19 to TRBJ1-5, with 8 bases matching TRBD1. Germline values: CDR1 LNHDA, CDR2 SQIVND (reference sequence). The CDR3 runs 18 residues. With V trimmed by 1 base and J by 6 bases, 14 bases remained unmatched. CDR3 region: CASSIGGRFTGGFQPQHF. In DNA, the CDR3 is TGTGCCAGTAGTATAGGTGGGAGATTTACAGGGGGTTTTCAGCCCCAGCATTTT.

This chain joins TRBV4-3 and TRBJ2-7; the match to TRBD2 covers 10 bases. V shed 0 bases, J shed 0 bases, and the junction held 14 bases outside the gene matches. Germline V gene data show CDR1 as LGHNA and CDR2 as YSLEER. The length of the CDR3 is 20 residues. CDR3 loop: CASSQDSISGGPKSSYEQYF. Written as DNA, the CDR3 is TGCGCCAGCAGCCAAGATAGTATTAGCGGGGGGCCAAAAAGCTCCTACGAGCAGTACTTC.

This clonotype was counted a few times. This chain uses TRBV24-1 with TRBJ2-3; a possible D gene is TRBD1 (7 bases). The CDR3 loop spans 16 amino acids. V lost 12 bases to trimming and J lost 5 bases, with 26 bases between them. Germline CDR1 and CDR2: KGHDR and SFDVKD. The CDR3 sequence is CAPRGVGGQLRDTQYF. The CDR3 coding sequence is TGTGCCCCCCGCGGGGTAGGGGGCCAATTGAGAGATACGCAGTATTTT.

The genes are TRBV27 and TRBJ1-5; D perhaps matches TRBD1 (5 bases). Trimming cost V 4 bases and J 0 bases, with 10 bases left between them. Germline loops: CDR1 MNHEY, CDR2 SMNVEV (reference sequence). CDR3 length: 15 residues. The CDR3 protein is CASSSQGRSNQPQHF. For the CDR3, the DNA is TGTGCCAGCAGTTCCCAGGGCCGTAGCAATCAGCCCCAGCATTTT.

This clonotype was counted ten times or more. The chain couples TRBV11-2 to TRBJ2-1; 10 nucleotides agree with TRBD2. The CDR3 length is 17 residues. V lost 2 bases to trimming and J lost 5 bases; unmatched junction nucleotides: 9. Germline V gene sequence: CDR1 SGHAT, CDR2 FQNNGV. CDR3 residues: CASSLTTLAGKHNEQFF. CDR3 nucleotides: TGTGCCAGCAGCTTAACCACACTAGCGGGGAAGCACAATGAGCAGTTCTTC.

Many counts were recorded for this clonotype. CDR3 nucleotide sequence: TGTGCCAGCAGTGACAGCCATAATGAAAAACTGTTTTTT. Protein product: CASSDSHNEKLFF. J is TRBJ1-4 and V is TRBV6-5, with D possibly being TRBD1 (5 bases). Germline V gene data show CDR1 as MNHEY and CDR2 as SVGAGI. CDR3 length: 13 residues. The ends were cut back, 5 bases at V and 4 bases at J, with 8 bases in the middle.

This clonotype was found a few times. This chain's CDR3 is CASARDRGTGELFF. The CDR3 DNA reads TGCGCCAGCGCCCGGGACAGGGGCACCGGGGAGCTGTTTTTT. The rearrangement uses TRBV4-3 and TRBJ2-2; 10 bases are shared with TRBD1. V shed 8 bases, J shed 4 bases, and the junction held 4 bases outside the gene matches. The V gene's germline CDR1 is LGHNA and CDR2 YSLEER. The CDR3 runs 14 residues.

This clonotype was seen ten or more times. J is TRBJ2-3 and V is TRBV15; D is unresolved. With 1 base removed from V and 0 bases from J, the gap between germline ends came to 5 bases. Germline CDR1 LNHNV, CDR2 YYDKDF (reference sequence). The CDR3 contains 14 residues. CDR3 coding DNA: TGTGCCACCAGCAGAGGCGACAGCACAGATACGCAGTATTTT. This translates into CATSRGDSTDTQYF.

The chain carries TRBV7-9 and TRBJ2-3; D tentatively fits TRBD1 or TRBD2 (6 bases each). This CDR3 spans 14 amino acids. Trimming cost V 3 bases and J 4 bases, with 11 bases left between them. The germline CDR1 and CDR2 sequences are SEHNR and FQNEAQ (reference sequence). DNA of the CDR3: TGTGCCAGCAGCTTTTCGGGGGCCGCAGATACGCAGTATTTT. It specifies CASSFSGAADTQYF.

This clonotype was seen ten or more times. This chain connects TRBV5-1 to TRBJ1-4; TRBD1 matches at 7 bases. The trim removed 5 bases at V and 5 bases at J, leaving 9 bases unmatched. This CDR3 has 15 amino acids. Germline V gene sequence: CDR1 SGHRS, CDR2 YFSETQ. CDR3 region: CASSRVGTANEKLFF. For the CDR3, the DNA is TGCGCCAGCAGTCGCGTCGGGACAGCGAATGAAAAACTGTTTTTT. The complete variable domain, with remaining parts taken from reference TRBV5-1 and TRBJ1-4, reads KAGVTQTPRYLIKTRGQQVTLSCSPISGHRSVSWYQQTPGQGLQFLFEYFSETQRNKGNFPGRFSGRQFSNSRSEMNVSTLELGDSALYLCASSRVGTANEKLFFGSGTQLSVL.

This clonotype has at least ten counts. This sequence joins TRBV27 and TRBJ1-5, with D possibly matching TRBD1 (6 bases). The ends were cut back, 6 bases at V and 6 bases at J, with 12 bases in the middle. The germline gives CDR1 MNHEY, CDR2 SMNVEV (reference sequence). The CDR3 consists of 13 residues. CDR3 sequence: CASSEGRGQPQHF. CDR3 bases: TGTGCCAGCAGCGAGGGCAGGGGTCAGCCCCAGCATTTT.

The V call is TRBV3-1, the J call TRBJ1-6; D remains ambiguous. The CDR3 is 14 amino acids. CDR1 and CDR2 (germline): LGHDT, YNNKEL (reference sequence). V lost 4 bases, J lost 4 bases, and 8 bases lay in between. CDR3 in amino acids: CASSLQAYNSPLHF. CDR3 nucleotides: TGTGCCAGCAGCCTTCAGGCTTATAATTCACCCCTCCACTTT.

The V call is TRBV19, the J call TRBJ2-2; D gene uncertain. CDR1 LNHDA and CDR2 SQIVND come from the germline V gene (reference sequence). The CDR3 is 16 residues long. V lost 5 bases and J 2 bases, leaving 15 bases between the germline ends. CDR3: CASSAVFAPNTGELFF. DNA for the CDR3: TGTGCCAGTAGTGCCGTGTTTGCTCCTAACACCGGGGAGCTGTTTTTT.

In this sample, this clonotype turned up a few times. The chain is built from TRBV18 and TRBJ2-3, with 12 bases aligning to TRBD1. Germline-derived CDR1 and CDR2 are KGHSH and LQKENI. V shed 6 bases and J 7 bases; nucleotides not matched to a gene: 8. CDR3 size: 15 residues. The CDR3 DNA reads TGTGCCAGCTCCCCCTTGGGACAGGGGGCAAATACGCAGTATTTT. Translation gives CASSPLGQGANTQYF.

This clonotype has at least ten counts. This sequence joins TRBV7-7 and TRBJ2-2; the D is unclear. The germline CDR1 and CDR2 sequences are SSHAT and FNYEAQ (reference sequence). The CDR3 loop spans 14 amino acids. Trimming removed 5 bases from V and 1 base from J, with 8 bases in between. The CDR3 DNA follows: TGTGCCAGCAGCCAAACAAGGAACACCGGGGAGCTGTTTTTT. As protein: CASSQTRNTGELFF. Combining the CDR3 with reference TRBV7-7 and TRBJ2-2 gives the whole variable domain GAGVSQSPRYKVTKRGQDVTLRCDPISSHATLYWYQQALGQGPEFLTYFNYEAQPDKSGLPSDRFSAERPEGSISTLTIQRTEQRDSAMYRCASSQTRNTGELFFGEGSRLTVL.

The chain carries TRBV7-9 and TRBJ1-5; possibly TRBD1 for D (5 bases). V was pared by 0 bases and J by 5 bases, with 17 bases between. This CDR3 region has 17 residues. The germline V gene encodes CDR1 SEHNR and CDR2 FQNEAQ (reference sequence). The CDR3 loop reads CASSLAQAGYGHQPQHF. The DNA of the CDR3 is TGTGCCAGCAGCTTAGCGCAGGCAGGGTACGGCCATCAGCCCCAGCATTTT.

This clonotype was detected ten times or more. The rearrangement joins TRBV5-1 to TRBJ2-1; 8 positions match TRBD1. Germline assignment: CDR1 SGHRS and CDR2 YFSETQ. V lost 5 bases and J lost 6; bases outside the gene matches: 10. CDR3 length equals 15 residues. The CDR3 is CASSQGQVSSNEQFF. CDR3 DNA sequence: TGCGCCAGCAGTCAGGGACAGGTATCAAGCAATGAGCAGTTCTTC.

J is TRBJ2-7 and V is TRBV3-1; maybe TRBD1 (6 bases). Trimming removed 3 bases at V and 2 bases at J, with 14 bases between. The CDR3 contains 15 residues. The germline V gene has CDR1 LGHDT and CDR2 YNNKEL (reference sequence). CDR3 residues: CASSQRRGLTYEQYF. Written as DNA, the CDR3 is TGTGCCAGCAGCCAGAGAAGGGGGTTGACCTACGAGCAGTACTTC.